This TCR beta chain was retrieved from a study of CD8 T cells in ankylosing spondylitis. This clonotype appeared many times. TCRdb called the 5' RACE reads again in MiXCR, with one record for every CDR3 protein. This sample has around 250,000 distinct CDR3 sequences, with about 10% found just once. Germline CDR1 reads DFQATT; CDR2 reads SNEGSKA (reference sequence). Trimming at V came to 3 bases and at J to 4 bases, leaving 11 bases not matched to a gene. This CDR3 is built from 16 residues. This chain joins TRBV20-1 and TRBJ2-5; 10 positions agree with TRBD2. The sample comprised blood, either unsorted or a sorted T cell fraction (not recorded which). This TCR was sampled from a male donor with ankylosing spondylitis or in good health (not recorded which). In nucleotides, the CDR3 is TGCAGTGCTAGTCCGGCTAGCGGGAGTTGGGGAGAGACCCAGTACTTC. It translates to CSASPASGSWGETQYF.